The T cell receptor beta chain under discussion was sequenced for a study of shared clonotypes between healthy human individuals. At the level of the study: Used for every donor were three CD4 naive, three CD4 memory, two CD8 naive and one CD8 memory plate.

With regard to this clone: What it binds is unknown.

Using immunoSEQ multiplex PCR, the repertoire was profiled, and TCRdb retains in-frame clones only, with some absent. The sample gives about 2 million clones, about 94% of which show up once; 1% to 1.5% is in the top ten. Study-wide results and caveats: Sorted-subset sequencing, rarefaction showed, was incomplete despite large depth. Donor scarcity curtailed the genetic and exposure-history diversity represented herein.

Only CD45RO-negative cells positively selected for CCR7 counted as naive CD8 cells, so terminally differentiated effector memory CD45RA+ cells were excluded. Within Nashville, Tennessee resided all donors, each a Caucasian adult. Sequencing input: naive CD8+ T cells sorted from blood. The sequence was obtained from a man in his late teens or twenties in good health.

The CDR3 DNA reads as TGTGCCAGTAGCCCCTTACCTTCCGGGACAGGCCTTTCCAACTATGGCTACACCTTC. Translation: CASSPLPSGTGLSNYGYTF. The chain couples TRBV19 to TRBJ1-2; 8 nucleotides align to TRBD1. The CDR3 extends over 19 amino acids. The ends lost 6 bases at V and 2 bases at J; junction bases unmatched: 20. Germline V CDR1 and CDR2: LNHDA, SQIVND (reference sequence).